This TCR beta chain was obtained from a study of blood T cell repertoires in COVID-19. For the study at large: From T cells, B-cell-depleted T cells, or PBMCs came the material, which was cDNA or gDNA.

Germline trimming cut 4 bases from V and 2 bases from J; bases unmatched to any gene: 3. This CDR3 is built from 14 residues. Per germline, CDR1 SGHTA and CDR2 FQGNSA. Assay used: immunoSEQ multiplex PCR; TCRdb lists only in-frame clones, some missing. This repertoire shows 130,000 or so clones, about 86% found once; its top ten account for around 8.5%. J is TRBJ1-2 and V is TRBV7-2, with TRBD1 identical over 8 bases. This clonotype originated in a woman aged 55-70 years with acute or convalescent COVID-19. Sample: peripheral blood. The CDR3 DNA sequence: TGTGCCAGCAGCTCACGACAGGGGAACTATGGCTACACCTTC. The encoded protein is CASSSRQGNYGYTF.